This is a list of T cell receptor beta chains from one sample in a study of breast tumors, draining lymph nodes, adjacent tissues. In TCRdb, the multiplex PCR reads were re-called with MiXCR into one record per CDR3 protein. The profile shows under 20,000 distinct CDR3 sequences, around two fifths of them singletons. The sequenced sample was breast tumor tissue. The receptor source for this set is a female donor with breast cancer. Some clones in this sample may be carry-over from other donors' samples. CDR3s include the opening cysteine and the closing phenylalanine or tryptophan. A D gene is named only where the DNA matches it firmly. Expanded clones get a size class; other rows say once, few or many, or leave the size out.

TRBV10-3,.,.,TRBJ2-7,TGTGCCATCAGGCCGGGGGACTCCTCCTACGAGCAGTACTTC,CAIRPGDSSYEQYF
TRBV10-2,.,many,TRBJ2-6,TGCGCCAGCAGCCCGGGCGGCAGGGTCCTCTCTGGGGCCAACGTCCTGACTTTC,CASSPGGRVLSGANVLTF
TRBV20-1,.,many,TRBJ2-5,TGCAGTGCAGACCTGGAGACCCAGTACTTC,CSADLETQYF
TRBV9,TRBD1,medium-sized,TRBJ1-5,TGTGCCAGCCCCCGACAGGGGATGGACAATCAGCCCCAGCATTTT,CASPRQGMDNQPQHF
TRBV25-1,.,many,TRBJ2-3,TGTGCCAGCAGACTCTCATTCGGGACGGCTAGCACAGATACGCAGTATTTT,CASRLSFGTASTDTQYF
TRBV29-1,TRBD2,.,TRBJ2-7,TGCAGCGCCCGACTAGCGGACTCCTACGAGCAGTACTTC,CSARLADSYEQYF
TRBV9,TRBD2,many,TRBJ2-5,TGTGCCAGCAGCGTAACTTGGGCGGGAGCTGAGACCCAGTACTTC,CASSVTWAGAETQYF
TRBV20-1,.,.,TRBJ2-3,TGCAGTGCTAGAGACCCGCAGTATTTT,CSARDPQYF
TRBV12-5,.,.,TRBJ1-6,TGTGCTAGTGGCTCGGACTCGGACATAATTTATAATTCACCCCTCCACTTT,CASGSDSDIIYNSPLHF
TRBV10-2,TRBD1,.,TRBJ1-2,TGCGCCGGCAGGGGGGGCAGGGTGTTAGGCTACACCTTC,CAGRGGRVLGYTF
TRBV27,TRBD2,few,TRBJ2-4,TGTGCCAGCAGAGTCAGTACTAGCGGAAGTATGCACATTCAGTACTTC,CASRVSTSGSMHIQYF
TRBV5-1,TRBD1,many,TRBJ1-5,TGCGCCAGCAGCTTAGGGCCACAGGGGAGACTTGAGCCCCAGCATTTT,CASSLGPQGRLEPQHF
TRBV7-8,TRBD1,many,TRBJ2-1,TGTGCCAGCAGCCCAAACAGGGGGCTGAATGAGCAGTTCTTC,CASSPNRGLNEQFF
TRBV20-1,TRBD1,.,TRBJ2-7,TGCAGTGCTAGAGATTGGAGGACAGGAGTCTCCTACGAGCAGTACTTC,CSARDWRTGVSYEQYF
TRBV12-3/TRBV12-4,.,many,TRBJ2-7,TGTGCCAGCGGCAGCTCCTACGAGCAGTACTTC,CASGSSYEQYF
TRBV2,TRBD1,once,TRBJ1-2,TGTGCCAGCACAGGGGATTGGACAGGGGATAACTATGGCTACCCCTTC,CASTGDWTGDNYGYPF
TRBV6-5,.,medium-sized,TRBJ1-6,TGTGCCAGCAGTGGGACGGGACGGCAACTATCACCCCTCCACTTT,CASSGTGRQLSPLHF
TRBV18,.,many,TRBJ1-4,TGTGCCAGCTCACCGCTGGGGGACATATATGAAAAACTGTTTTTT,CASSPLGDIYEKLFF
TRBV20-1,TRBD2,few,TRBJ2-1,TGCAGTGCTCGGACTAGCGGGGGCGGCAATGAGCAGTTCTTC,CSARTSGGGNEQFF
TRBV12-3/TRBV12-4,.,medium-sized,TRBJ2-7,TGTGCCAGCAGCAGAGGGGCCTACGAGCAGTACTTC,CASSRGAYEQYF
TRBV5-1,.,few,TRBJ1-1,TGCGCCAGCAGCCAAACAGTGAACACTGAAGCTTTCTTT,CASSQTVNTEAFF
TRBV11-1,TRBD2,.,TRBJ2-7,TGTGCCAGCAGCTTAGGGGGGGGACTAGCGGGAGTATGGCGGTCCTACGAGCAGTACTTC,CASSLGGGLAGVWRSYEQYF
TRBV28,TRBD1,many,TRBJ1-6,TGTGCCAGCATCGAACAGGGGACGGGATCACCCCTCCACTTT,CASIEQGTGSPLHF
TRBV7-9,.,.,TRBJ1-3,TGTGCCAGCAGCTTAAGTCTCAGTGCGTCTGGAAACACCATATATTTT,CASSLSLSASGNTIYF
TRBV12-3/TRBV12-4,.,.,TRBJ2-5,TGTGCCAGCAGGCCTAGGGACGGCGTAAAAGGGACCCAGTACTTC,CASRPRDGVKGTQYF
TRBV20-1,.,medium-sized,TRBJ1-6,TGCAGTGCTACAGGTTATAATTCACCCCTCCACTTT,CSATGYNSPLHF
TRBV7-9,TRBD2,.,TRBJ2-6,TGTGCCAGCAGCCCTCAAGGTCGGGGGACTAGCGGGAGAGTCGGGGCCAACGTCCTGACTTTC,CASSPQGRGTSGRVGANVLTF
TRBV11-1,.,many,TRBJ2-2,TGTGCCAGCAGCCGTTGGGGGGCCGGGGAGCTGTTTTTT,CASSRWGAGELFF
TRBV20-1,.,few,TRBJ2-7,TGCAGTGCTAGGTCCCTATTGACGTACGAGCAGTACTTC,CSARSLLTYEQYF
TRBV7-3,.,.,TRBJ2-2,TGTGCCAACAGCTTACTGGCGACCGGGGAGCTGTTCTTT,CANSLLATGELFF
TRBV3-1,.,many,TRBJ1-3,TGTGCCAGCAGCCAAGTAAAAGAAGGAGTCACCATATATTTT,CASSQVKEGVTIYF
TRBV6-4,.,medium-sized,TRBJ1-6,TGTGCCAGCAGTGACTCGAATGAGAATTCACCCCTCCACTTT,CASSDSNENSPLHF
TRBV12-5,.,many,TRBJ1-3,TGTGCTAGTGTCAGGGGAGGCTCTGGAAACACCATATATTTT,CASVRGGSGNTIYF
TRBV6-1,.,.,TRBJ2-5,TGTGCCAGCAGTGGCCTCTCGGGGTCTGGAGGGGAGACCCAGTACTTC,CASSGLSGSGGETQYF
TRBV30,TRBD2,many,TRBJ2-7,TGTGCCTGGAGGTTAGCGGGAGGCCCCTACGAGCAGTACTTC,CAWRLAGGPYEQYF
TRBV29-1,.,.,TRBJ1-3,TGCAGCGTTGTAGGGTCTGAAGCTGGAAACACCATATATTTT,CSVVGSEAGNTIYF
TRBV5-1,TRBD1,.,TRBJ2-7,TGCGCCAGCAGCTTGGAGGGACAGAGCTCCTACGAGCAGTACTTC,CASSLEGQSSYEQYF
TRBV11-3,TRBD1,.,TRBJ2-7,TGTGCCAGCAGCTCATCGACCGGGACAGGGTTCTACGAGCAGTACTTC,CASSSSTGTGFYEQYF
TRBV7-8,.,.,TRBJ1-6,TGTGCCAGCAGCTTAATTGGGGGCTCACCCCTCCACTTT,CASSLIGGSPLHF
TRBV20-1,TRBD2,.,TRBJ2-5,TGCAGTGCTGGAGGGGAGGGGGAGACCCAGTACTTC,CSAGGEGETQYF
TRBV25-1,.,many,TRBJ2-3,TGTGCCAGCAGTGACGAGGGCGGGCACACAGATACGCAGTATTTT,CASSDEGGHTDTQYF
TRBV2,.,many,TRBJ2-1,TGTGCCAGCAGTGGAGGAGTGACCTCCTACAATGAGCAGTTCTTC,CASSGGVTSYNEQFF
TRBV2,TRBD1,.,TRBJ2-3,TGTGCCAGCGGGCTCGGACAGGTCTCAAATACGCAGTATTTT,CASGLGQVSNTQYF